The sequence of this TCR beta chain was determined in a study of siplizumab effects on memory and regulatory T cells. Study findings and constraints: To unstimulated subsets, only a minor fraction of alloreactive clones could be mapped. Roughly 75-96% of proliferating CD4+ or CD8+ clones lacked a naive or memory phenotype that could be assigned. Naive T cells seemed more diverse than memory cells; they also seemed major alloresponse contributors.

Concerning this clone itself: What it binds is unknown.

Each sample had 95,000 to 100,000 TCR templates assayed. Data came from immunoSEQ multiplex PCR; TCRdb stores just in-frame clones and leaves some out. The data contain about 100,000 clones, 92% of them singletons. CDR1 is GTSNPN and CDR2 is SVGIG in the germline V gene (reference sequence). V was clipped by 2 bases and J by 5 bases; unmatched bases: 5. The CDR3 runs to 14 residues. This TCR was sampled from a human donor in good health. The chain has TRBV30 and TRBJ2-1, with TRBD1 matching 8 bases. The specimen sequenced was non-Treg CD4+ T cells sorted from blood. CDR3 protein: CAWSLDRDNNEQFF. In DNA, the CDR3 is TGTGCCTGGAGTTTGGACAGGGATAACAATGAGCAGTTCTTC.